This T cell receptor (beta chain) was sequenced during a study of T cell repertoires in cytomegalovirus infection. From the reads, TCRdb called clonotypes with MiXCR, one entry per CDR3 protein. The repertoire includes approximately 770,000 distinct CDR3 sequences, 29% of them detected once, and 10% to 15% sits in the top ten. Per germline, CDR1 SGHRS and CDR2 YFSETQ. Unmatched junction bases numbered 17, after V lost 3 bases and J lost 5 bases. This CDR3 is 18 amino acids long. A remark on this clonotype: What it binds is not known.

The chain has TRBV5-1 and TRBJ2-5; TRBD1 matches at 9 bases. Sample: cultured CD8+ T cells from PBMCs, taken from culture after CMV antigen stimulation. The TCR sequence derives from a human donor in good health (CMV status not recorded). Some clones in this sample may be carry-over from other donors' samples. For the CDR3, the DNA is TGCGCCAGCAGCTACGCCGGGACAGGGCTAGGATTCGGGGAGACCCAGTACTTC. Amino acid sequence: CASSYAGTGLGFGETQYF.